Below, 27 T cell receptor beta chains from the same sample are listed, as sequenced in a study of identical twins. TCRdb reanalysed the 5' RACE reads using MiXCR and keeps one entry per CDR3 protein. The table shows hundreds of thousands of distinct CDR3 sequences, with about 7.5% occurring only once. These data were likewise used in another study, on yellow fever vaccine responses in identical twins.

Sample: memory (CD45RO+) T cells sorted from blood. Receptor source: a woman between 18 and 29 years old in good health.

CDR3 sequence (DNA): TGCAGTGCCAATTTTAGCCCCGAGCAGTACTTC. Translated: CSANFSPEQYF. The V gene is TRBV20-1, the J gene TRBJ2-7; D is uncertain. The V gene's germline CDR1 is DFQATT and CDR2 SNEGSKA (reference sequence). The CDR3 sequence is 11 residues long. The V end lost 6 bases, the J end lost 6 bases, and 12 bases lay between the germline ends.

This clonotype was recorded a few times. The CDR3 sequence: CASSPQKSLAGVPHEQYF. The CDR3 nucleotides are TGTGCCAGCAGCCCTCAAAAATCTCTAGCGGGAGTCCCCCACGAGCAGTACTTC. The chain uses TRBV11-1 and TRBJ2-7, with 10 positions matching TRBD2. Germline CDR1 is SGHAT and CDR2 is FQDESV (reference sequence). The CDR3 loop spans 18 amino acids. J lost 5 bases, V lost 5 bases, and 18 bases had no gene match.

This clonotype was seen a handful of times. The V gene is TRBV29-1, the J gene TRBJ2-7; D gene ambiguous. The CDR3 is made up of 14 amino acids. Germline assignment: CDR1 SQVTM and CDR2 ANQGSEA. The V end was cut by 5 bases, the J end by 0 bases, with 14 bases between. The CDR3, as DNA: TGCAGCGTTATACCGGGCCCGAGCTCCTACGAGCAGTACTTC. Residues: CSVIPGPSSYEQYF.

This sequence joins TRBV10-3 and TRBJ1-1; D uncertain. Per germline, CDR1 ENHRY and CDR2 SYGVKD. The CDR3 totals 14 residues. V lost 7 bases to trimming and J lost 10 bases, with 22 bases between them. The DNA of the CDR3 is TGTGCCATCACCGCAAAGGGCCTCTCCTTTGGAGCTTTCTTT. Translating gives CAITAKGLSFGAFF.

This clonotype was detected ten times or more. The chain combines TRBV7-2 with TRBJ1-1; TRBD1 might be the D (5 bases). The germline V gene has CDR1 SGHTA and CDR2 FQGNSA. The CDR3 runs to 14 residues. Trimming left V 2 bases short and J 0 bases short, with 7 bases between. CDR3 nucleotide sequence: TGTGCCAGCAGCTTACAGGGATTGAACACTGAAGCTTTCTTT. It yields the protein CASSLQGLNTEAFF.

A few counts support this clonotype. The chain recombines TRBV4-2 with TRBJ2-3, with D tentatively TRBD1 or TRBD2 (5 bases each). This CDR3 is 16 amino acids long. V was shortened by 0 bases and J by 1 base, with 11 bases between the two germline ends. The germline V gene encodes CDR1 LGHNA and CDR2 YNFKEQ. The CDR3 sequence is CASSQEEGSGTDTQYF. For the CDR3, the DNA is TGTGCCAGCAGCCAAGAAGAGGGGTCCGGCACAGATACGCAGTATTTT.

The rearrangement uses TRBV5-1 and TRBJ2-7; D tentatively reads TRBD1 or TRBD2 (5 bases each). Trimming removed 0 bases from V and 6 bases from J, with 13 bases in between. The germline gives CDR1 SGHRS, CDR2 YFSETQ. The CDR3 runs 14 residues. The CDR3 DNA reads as TGCGCCAGCAGCTTGGGACGGCTTGGGGGCGAGCAGTACTTC. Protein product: CASSLGRLGGEQYF.

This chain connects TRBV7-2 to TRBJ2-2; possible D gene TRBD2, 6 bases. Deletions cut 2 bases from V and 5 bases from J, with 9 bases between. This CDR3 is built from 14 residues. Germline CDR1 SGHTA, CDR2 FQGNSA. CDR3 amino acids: CASSLRRVTGELFF. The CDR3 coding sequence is TGTGCCAGCAGCTTAAGGAGGGTGACCGGGGAGCTGTTTTTT.

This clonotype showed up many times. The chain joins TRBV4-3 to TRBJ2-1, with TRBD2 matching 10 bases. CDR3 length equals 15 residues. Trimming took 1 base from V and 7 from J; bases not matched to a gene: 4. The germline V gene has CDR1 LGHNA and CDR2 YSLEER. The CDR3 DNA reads TGCGCCAGCAGCCAAGTGCTAGCGGGAGATAATGAGCAGTTCTTC. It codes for CASSQVLAGDNEQFF.

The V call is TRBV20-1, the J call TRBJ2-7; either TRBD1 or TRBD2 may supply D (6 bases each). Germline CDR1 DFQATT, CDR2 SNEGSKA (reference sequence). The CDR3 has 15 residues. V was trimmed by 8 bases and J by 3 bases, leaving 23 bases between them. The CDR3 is CSPAGAGGAIYEQYF. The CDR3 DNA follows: TGCAGTCCCGCAGGGGCCGGGGGAGCGATCTACGAGCAGTACTTC.

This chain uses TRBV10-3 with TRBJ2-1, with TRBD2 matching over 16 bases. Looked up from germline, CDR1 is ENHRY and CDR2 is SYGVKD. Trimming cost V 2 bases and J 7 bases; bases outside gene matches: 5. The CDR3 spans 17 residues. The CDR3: CAISEPGTSGRANEQFF. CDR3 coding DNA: TGTGCCATCAGTGAGCCCGGGACTAGCGGGAGGGCGAATGAGCAGTTCTTC.

This CDR3 reads CASSLVARAGESTDTQYF. DNA of the CDR3: TGTGCCAGCAGCTTAGTGGCCCGAGCGGGAGAAAGCACAGATACGCAGTATTTT. The chain carries TRBV7-6 and TRBJ2-3; TRBD2 aligns across 8 bases. The CDR3 covers 18 residues. Germline trimming cut 1 base from V and 0 bases from J; bases unmatched to any gene: 9. Per germline, CDR1 SGHVS and CDR2 FNYEAQ.

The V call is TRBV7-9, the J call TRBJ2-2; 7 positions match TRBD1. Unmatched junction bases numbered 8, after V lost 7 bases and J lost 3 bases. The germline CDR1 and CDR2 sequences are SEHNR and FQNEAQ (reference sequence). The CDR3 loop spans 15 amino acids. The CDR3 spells CASTKGALDTGELFF. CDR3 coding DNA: TGTGCCAGCACGAAGGGGGCCCTAGACACCGGGGAGCTGTTTTTT.

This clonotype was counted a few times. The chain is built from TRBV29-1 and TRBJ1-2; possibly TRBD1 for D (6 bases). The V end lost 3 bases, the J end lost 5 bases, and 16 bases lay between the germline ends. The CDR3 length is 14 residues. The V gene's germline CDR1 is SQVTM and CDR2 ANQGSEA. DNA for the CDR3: TGCAGCGTTGAGGCAGGGGCCGTTCGGTATGGCTACACCTTC. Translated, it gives CSVEAGAVRYGYTF.

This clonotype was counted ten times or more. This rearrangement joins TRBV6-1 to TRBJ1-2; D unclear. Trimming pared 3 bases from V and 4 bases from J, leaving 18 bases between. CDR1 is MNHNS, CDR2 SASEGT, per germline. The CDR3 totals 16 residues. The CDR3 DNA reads TGTGCCAGCAGTGATGGGTTCGGAGGGCGAGGCTATGGCTACACCTTC. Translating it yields CASSDGFGGRGYGYTF.

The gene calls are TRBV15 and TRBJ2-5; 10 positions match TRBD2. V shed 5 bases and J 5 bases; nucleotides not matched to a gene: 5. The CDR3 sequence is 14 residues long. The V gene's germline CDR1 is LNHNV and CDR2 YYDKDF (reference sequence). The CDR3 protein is CATSGGGLAETQYF. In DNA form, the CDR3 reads TGTGCCACCAGCGGCGGGGGACTAGCGGAGACCCAGTACTTC.

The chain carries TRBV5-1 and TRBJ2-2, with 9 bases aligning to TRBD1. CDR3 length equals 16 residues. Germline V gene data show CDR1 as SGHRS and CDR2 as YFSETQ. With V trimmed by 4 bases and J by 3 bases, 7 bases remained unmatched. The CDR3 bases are TGCGCCAGCAGCCAAGGCGACAGGGGGGACACCGGGGAGCTGTTTTTT. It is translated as CASSQGDRGDTGELFF. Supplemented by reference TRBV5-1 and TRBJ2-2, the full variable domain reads KAGVTQTPRYLIKTRGQQVTLSCSPISGHRSVSWYQQTPGQGLQFLFEYFSETQRNKGNFPGRFSGRQFSNSRSEMNVSTLELGDSALYLCASSQGDRGDTGELFFGEGSRLTVL.

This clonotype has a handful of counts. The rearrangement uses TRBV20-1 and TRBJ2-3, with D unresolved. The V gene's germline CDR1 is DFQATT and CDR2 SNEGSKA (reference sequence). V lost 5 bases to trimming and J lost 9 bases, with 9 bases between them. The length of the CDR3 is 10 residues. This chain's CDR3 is CSAGPSTQYF. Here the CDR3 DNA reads TGCAGTGCTGGTCCCTCCACGCAGTATTTT.

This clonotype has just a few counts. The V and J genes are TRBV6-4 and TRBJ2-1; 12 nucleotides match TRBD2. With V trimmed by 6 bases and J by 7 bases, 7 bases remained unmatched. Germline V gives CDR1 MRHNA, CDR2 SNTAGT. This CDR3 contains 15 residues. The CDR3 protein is CASRPLAGGGNEQFF. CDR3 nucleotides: TGTGCCAGCAGACCTCTAGCGGGAGGGGGTAATGAGCAGTTCTTC.

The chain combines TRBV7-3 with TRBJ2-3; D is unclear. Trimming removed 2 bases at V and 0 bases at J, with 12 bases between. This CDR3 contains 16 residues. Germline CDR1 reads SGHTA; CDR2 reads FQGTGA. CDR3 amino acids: CASSLFHGTSTDTQYF. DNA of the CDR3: TGTGCCAGCAGCTTATTTCATGGTACTAGCACAGATACGCAGTATTTT.

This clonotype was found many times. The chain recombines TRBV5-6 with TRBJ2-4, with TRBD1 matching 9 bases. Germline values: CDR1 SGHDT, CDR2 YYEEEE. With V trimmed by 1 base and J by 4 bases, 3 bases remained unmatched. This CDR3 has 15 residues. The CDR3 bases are TGTGCCAGCAGCTTGAATGGACAGGGGAAAAACATTCAGTACTTC. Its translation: CASSLNGQGKNIQYF.

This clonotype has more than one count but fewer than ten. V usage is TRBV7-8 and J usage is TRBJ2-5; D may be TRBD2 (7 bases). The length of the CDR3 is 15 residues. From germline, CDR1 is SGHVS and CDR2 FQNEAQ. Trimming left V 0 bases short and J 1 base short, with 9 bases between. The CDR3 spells CASSLAGGAQETQYF. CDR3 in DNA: TGTGCCAGCAGCTTAGCAGGGGGGGCCCAAGAGACCCAGTACTTC.

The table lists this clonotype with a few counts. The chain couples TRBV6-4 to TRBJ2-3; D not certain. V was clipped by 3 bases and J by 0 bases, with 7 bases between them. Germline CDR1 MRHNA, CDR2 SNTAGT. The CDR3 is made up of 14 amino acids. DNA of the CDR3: TGTGCCAGCAGTGAAGGTACGAGCACAGATACGCAGTATTTT. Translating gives CASSEGTSTDTQYF.

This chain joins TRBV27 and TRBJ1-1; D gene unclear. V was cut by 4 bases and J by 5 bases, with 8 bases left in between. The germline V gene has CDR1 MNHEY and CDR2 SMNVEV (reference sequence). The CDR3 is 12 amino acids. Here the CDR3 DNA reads TGTGCCAGCAGTTCCCCCGGGACTGAAGCTTTCTTT. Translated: CASSSPGTEAFF.

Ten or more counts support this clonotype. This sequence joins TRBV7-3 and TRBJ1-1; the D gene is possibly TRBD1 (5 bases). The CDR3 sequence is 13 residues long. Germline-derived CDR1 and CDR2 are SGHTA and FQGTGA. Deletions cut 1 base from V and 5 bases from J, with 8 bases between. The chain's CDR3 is CASSLRGGTEAFF. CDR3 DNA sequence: TGTGCCAGCAGCTTAAGGGGGGGAACTGAAGCTTTCTTT.

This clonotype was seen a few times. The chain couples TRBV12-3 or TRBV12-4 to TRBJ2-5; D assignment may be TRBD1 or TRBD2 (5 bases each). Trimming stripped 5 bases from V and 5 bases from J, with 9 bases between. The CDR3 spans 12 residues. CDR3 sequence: CASSTWGETQYF. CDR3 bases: TGTGCCAGCAGTACATGGGGGGAGACCCAGTACTTC.

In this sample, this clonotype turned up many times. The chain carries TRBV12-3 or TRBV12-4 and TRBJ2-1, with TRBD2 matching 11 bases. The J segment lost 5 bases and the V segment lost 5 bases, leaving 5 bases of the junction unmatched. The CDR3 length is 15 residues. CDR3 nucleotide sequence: TGTGCCAGCAGTCAGGGACTAGCGGTTCACAATGAGCAGTTCTTC. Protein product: CASSQGLAVHNEQFF.